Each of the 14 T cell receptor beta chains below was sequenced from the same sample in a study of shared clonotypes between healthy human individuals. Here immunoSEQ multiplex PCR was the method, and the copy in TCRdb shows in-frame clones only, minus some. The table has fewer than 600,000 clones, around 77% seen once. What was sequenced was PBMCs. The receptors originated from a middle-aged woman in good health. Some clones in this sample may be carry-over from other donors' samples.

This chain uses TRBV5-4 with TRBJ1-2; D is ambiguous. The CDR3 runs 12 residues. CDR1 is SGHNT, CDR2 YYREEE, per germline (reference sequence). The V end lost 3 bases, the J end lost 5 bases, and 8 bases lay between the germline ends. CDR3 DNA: TGTGCCAGCAGCTCTGAGGAGTATGGCTACACCTTC. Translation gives CASSSEEYGYTF.

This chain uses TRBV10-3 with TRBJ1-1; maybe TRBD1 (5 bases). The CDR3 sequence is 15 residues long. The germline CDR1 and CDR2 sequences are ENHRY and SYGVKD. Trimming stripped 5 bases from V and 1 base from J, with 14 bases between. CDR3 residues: CAISRSNQGNTEAFF. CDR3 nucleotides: TGTGCCATCAGTCGCTCTAATCAGGGGAACACTGAAGCTTTCTTT.

In DNA, the CDR3 is TGCGCCAGCAGCCTATATCCCACTACAGGGGGTGGCGAGCAGTACTTC. Encoded protein: CASSLYPTTGGGEQYF. The V and J genes are TRBV4-1 and TRBJ2-7; 8 bases agree with TRBD1. The V segment lost 4 bases and the J segment 6 bases; nucleotides outside the gene matches: 14. The V gene's germline CDR1 is MGHRA and CDR2 YSYEKL. The CDR3 loop spans 16 amino acids.

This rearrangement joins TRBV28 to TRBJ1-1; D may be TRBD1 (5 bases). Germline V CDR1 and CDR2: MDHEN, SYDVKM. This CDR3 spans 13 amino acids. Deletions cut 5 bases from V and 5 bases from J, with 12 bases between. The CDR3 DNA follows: TGTGCCAGCAGTCAGGGTCTTGGGACTGAAGCTTTCTTT. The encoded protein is CASSQGLGTEAFF.

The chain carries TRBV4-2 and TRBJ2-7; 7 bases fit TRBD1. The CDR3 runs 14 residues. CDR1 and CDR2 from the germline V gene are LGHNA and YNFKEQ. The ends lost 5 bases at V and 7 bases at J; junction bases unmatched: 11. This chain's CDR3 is CASSLEGAFGEQYF. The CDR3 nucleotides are TGTGCCAGCAGCTTAGAGGGGGCTTTCGGTGAGCAGTACTTC.

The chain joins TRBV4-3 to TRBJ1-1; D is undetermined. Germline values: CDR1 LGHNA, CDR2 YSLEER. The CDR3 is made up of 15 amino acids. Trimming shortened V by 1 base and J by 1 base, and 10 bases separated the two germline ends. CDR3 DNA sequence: TGCGCCAGCAGCCAAGGGGGTCCAGGGAACACTGAAGCTTTCTTT. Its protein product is CASSQGGPGNTEAFF.

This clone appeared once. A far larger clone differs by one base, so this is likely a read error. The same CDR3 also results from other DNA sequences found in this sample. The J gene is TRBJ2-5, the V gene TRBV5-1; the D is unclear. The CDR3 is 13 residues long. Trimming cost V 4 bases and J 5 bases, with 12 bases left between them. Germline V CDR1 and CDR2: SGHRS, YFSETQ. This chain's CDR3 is CASSPYFEETQYF. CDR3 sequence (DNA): TGCGCCAGCAGCCCCTACTTCGAGGAGACCCAGTACTTC.

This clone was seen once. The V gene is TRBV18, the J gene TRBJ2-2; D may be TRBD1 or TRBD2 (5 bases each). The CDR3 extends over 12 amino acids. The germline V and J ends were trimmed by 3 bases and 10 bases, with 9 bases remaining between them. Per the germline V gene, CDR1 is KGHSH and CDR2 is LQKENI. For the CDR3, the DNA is TGTGCCAGCTCACCGGGGACGAAGGAGCTGTTTTTT. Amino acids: CASSPGTKELFF.

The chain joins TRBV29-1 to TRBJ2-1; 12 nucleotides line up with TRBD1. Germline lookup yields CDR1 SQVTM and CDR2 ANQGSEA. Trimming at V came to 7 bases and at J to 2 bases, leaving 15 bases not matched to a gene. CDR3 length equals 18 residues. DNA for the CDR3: TGCAGCGCTCCCTCCGGGACAGGGGGCGGAAACGCCTACAATGAGCAGTTCTTC. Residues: CSAPSGTGGGNAYNEQFF.

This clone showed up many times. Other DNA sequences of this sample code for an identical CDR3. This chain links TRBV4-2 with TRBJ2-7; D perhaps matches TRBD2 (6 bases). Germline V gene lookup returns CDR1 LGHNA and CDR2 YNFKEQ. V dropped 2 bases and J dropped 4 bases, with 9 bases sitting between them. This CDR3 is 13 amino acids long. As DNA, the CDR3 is TGTGCCAGCAGCCAATCTGGAGGGTACGAGCAGTACTTC. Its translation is CASSQSGGYEQYF.

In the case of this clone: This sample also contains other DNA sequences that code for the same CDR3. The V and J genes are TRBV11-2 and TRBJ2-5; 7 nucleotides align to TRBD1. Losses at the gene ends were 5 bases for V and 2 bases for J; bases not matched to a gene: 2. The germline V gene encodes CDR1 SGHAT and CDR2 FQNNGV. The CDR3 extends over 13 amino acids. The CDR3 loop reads CASSPGQQETQYF. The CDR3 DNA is TGTGCCAGCAGCCCGGGACAGCAAGAGACCCAGTACTTC.

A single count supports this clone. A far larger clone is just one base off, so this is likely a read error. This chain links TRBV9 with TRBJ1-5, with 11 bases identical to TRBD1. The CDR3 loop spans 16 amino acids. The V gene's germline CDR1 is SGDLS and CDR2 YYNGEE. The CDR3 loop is CANSPGQGALNQPQHF. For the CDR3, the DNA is TGTGCCAACAGCCCCGGACAGGGGGCTTTAAATCAGCCCCAGCATTTT.

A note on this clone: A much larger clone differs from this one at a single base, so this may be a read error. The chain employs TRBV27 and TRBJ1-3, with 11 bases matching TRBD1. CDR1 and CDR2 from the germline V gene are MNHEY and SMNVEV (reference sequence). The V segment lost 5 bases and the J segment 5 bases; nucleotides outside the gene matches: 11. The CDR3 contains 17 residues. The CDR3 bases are TGTGCCAGCAGTCCGCGCCGGACAGGGGGCGTGCGAAACACCATATATTTT. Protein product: CASSPRRTGGVRNTIYF.

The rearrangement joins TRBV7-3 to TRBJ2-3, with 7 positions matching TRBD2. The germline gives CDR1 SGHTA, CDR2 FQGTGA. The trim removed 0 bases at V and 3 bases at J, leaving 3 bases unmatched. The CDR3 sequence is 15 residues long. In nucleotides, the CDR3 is TGTGCCAGCAGCTTAACTGCGGGAGCGACAGATACGCAGTATTTT. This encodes CASSLTAGATDTQYF.